This T cell receptor (beta chain) was identified in a study of type 1 and type 2 diabetes patients. Study-wide context: Participants included type 1 and type 2 diabetes patients plus nondiabetic controls. Magnetic bead positive selection isolated CD4+ or CD8+ T cells from PBMCs.

As regards this clonotype: The antigen remains unidentified.

Diabetic patients met standard criteria for type 1 or type 2 diabetes. Study outcomes and limitations: Between type 2 diabetes and control samples, V and J usage averaged approximately 0.97 correlation.

V lost 3 bases to trimming and J lost 4 bases, with 8 bases between them. Germline CDR1 and CDR2: SGHRS and YFSETQ. The CDR3 sequence is 13 residues long. PCR was run on genomic DNA. The TCR beta CDR3 region was amplified using 30 forward and 13 reverse primers. Each CDR3 protein is one row after TCRdb ran MiXCR on the multiplex PCR reads. The table lists about 250,000 distinct CDR3 sequences, more than 45% of them singletons. Sequenced material: peripheral blood mononuclear cells (PBMCs). The clonotype originates from a man between 18 and 29 years old with type 2 diabetes. The gene calls are TRBV5-1 and TRBJ1-5; no firm D call. The CDR3: CASSSSGNQPQHF. The CDR3, as DNA: TGCGCCAGCAGCTCCTCTGGAAATCAGCCCCAGCATTTT.